The 10 T cell receptor beta chains below were found in one sample sequenced in a study of blood T cells in healthy people across ages. Alongside a J-beta primer mix, a sample-barcoded 5' primer served in a second PCR lasting about 6 to 11 cycles. One entry per CDR3 protein, called by TCRdb with MiXCR from the 5' RACE reads. The sample shows under 2 million distinct CDR3 sequences, roughly 32% of them seen only once. Sequencing used blood. These TCRs come from a woman aged 30 to 39 in good health.

This clonotype was recorded many times. The chain uses TRBV5-5 and TRBJ2-1; TRBD2 agrees at 8 bases. Unmatched junction bases numbered 3, after V lost 1 base and J lost 3 bases. This CDR3 is built from 15 residues. Germline loops: CDR1 SGHKS, CDR2 YYEKEE (reference sequence). This CDR3 reads CASSLNSGVYNEQFF. In nucleotides, the CDR3 is TGTGCCAGCAGCTTGAATAGCGGGGTCTACAATGAGCAGTTCTTC.

This clonotype has more than one count but fewer than ten. This chain connects TRBV6-1 to TRBJ1-5; D is undetermined. The V and J ends lost 3 bases and 2 bases respectively, with 5 bases between them. CDR1 and CDR2 (germline): MNHNS, SASEGT. The CDR3 is 13 amino acids. The CDR3 DNA follows: TGTGCCAGCAGTGAGGTGGGCAATCAGCCCCAGCATTTT. This translates into CASSEVGNQPQHF.

This clonotype was observed a handful of times. The chain has TRBV7-9 and TRBJ2-5; D not resolved. The V gene's germline CDR1 is SEHNR and CDR2 FQNEAQ (reference sequence). Trimming stripped 5 bases from V and 2 bases from J, with 9 bases between. The CDR3 length is 13 residues. Here the CDR3 reads CASSPFGQETQYF. The CDR3 DNA reads TGTGCCAGCAGCCCCTTCGGACAAGAGACCCAGTACTTC.

The rearrangement joins TRBV28 to TRBJ2-1; TRBD2 aligns across 12 bases. CDR3 length equals 15 residues. Germline V lookup: CDR1 MDHEN, CDR2 SYDVKM. The J segment lost 9 bases and the V segment lost 2 bases, leaving 5 bases of the junction unmatched. CDR3 sequence reads: CASSLLAGGPREQFF. Written as DNA, the CDR3 is TGTGCCAGCAGTTTACTAGCGGGGGGGCCTCGTGAGCAGTTCTTC.

The CDR3 DNA reads as TGCGCCAGCAGCTCGCCCCGAGGGGCAGAAGAGACCCAGTACTTC. It encodes CASSSPRGAEETQYF. This chain links TRBV5-1 with TRBJ2-5; D might be TRBD1 or TRBD2, each matching 5 bases. Trimming stripped 3 bases from V and 3 bases from J, with 15 bases between. This CDR3 is built from 15 residues. The germline V gene encodes CDR1 SGHRS and CDR2 YFSETQ.

In the case of this clonotype: It may be a read error: a sequence one base away is much more abundant. The CDR3 region has the DNA TGTGCCTGCAGCTTAGACAACTATGGCTACACCTTC. Translated, it gives CACSLDNYGYTF. The genes are TRBV7-2 and TRBJ1-2; D is uncertain. The CDR3 is 12 residues long. The V gene's germline CDR1 is SGHTA and CDR2 FQGNSA.

This clonotype was picked up a small number of times. The chain employs TRBV6-5 and TRBJ2-6; the D is unclear. Trimming removed 4 bases from V and 0 bases from J, with 10 bases in between. The CDR3 is 16 residues long. Germline V gives CDR1 MNHEY, CDR2 SVGAGI. The CDR3 loop is CASSSRRVSGANVLTF. The CDR3 DNA reads as TGTGCCAGCAGTTCGCGACGTGTCTCTGGGGCCAACGTCCTGACTTTC.

This clonotype was recorded a few times. V gene TRBV12-3 or TRBV12-4 combines with J gene TRBJ1-4; D is perhaps TRBD1 (5 bases). The CDR3 runs 15 residues. V was cut by 5 bases and J by 3 bases, with 13 bases left in between. CDR3 residues: CASSLLGDPNEKLFF. The DNA for the CDR3 is TGTGCCAGCAGTCTCCTCGGGGACCCTAATGAAAAACTGTTTTTT.

This clonotype was found many times. The chain carries TRBV29-1 and TRBJ2-5; a possible D gene is TRBD1 (7 bases). This CDR3 has 15 amino acids. Looked up from germline, CDR1 is SQVTM and CDR2 is ANQGSEA. Trimming cost V 7 bases and J 2 bases, with 20 bases left between them. CDR3 coding DNA: TGCAGCGCATTATGGGGGGACAGATATCAAGAGACCCAGTACTTC. Translation gives CSALWGDRYQETQYF.

The V call is TRBV10-3, the J call TRBJ2-7; TRBD2 matches 7 bases. The CDR3 has 15 residues. The V and J ends lost 0 bases and 2 bases, in that order; junction bases with no gene match: 4. CDR1 is ENHRY and CDR2 is SYGVKD in the germline V gene. CDR3 bases: TGTGCCATCAGTGAGTCCGCTAGCGGACCCTACGAGCAGTACTTC. It specifies CAISESASGPYEQYF.